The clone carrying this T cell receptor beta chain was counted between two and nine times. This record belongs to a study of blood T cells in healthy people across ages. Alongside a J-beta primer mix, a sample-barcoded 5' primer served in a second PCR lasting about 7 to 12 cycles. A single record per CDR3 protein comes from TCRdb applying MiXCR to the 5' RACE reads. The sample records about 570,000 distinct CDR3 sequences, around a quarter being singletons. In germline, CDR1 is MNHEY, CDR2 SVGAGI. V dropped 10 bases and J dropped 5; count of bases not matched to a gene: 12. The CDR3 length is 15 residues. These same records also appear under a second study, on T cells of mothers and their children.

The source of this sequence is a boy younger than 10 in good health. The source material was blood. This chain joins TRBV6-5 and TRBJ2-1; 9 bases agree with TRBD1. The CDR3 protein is CATYPGDRVNNEQFF. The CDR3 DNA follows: TGTGCCACTTACCCTGGGGACAGGGTTAACAATGAGCAGTTCTTC.